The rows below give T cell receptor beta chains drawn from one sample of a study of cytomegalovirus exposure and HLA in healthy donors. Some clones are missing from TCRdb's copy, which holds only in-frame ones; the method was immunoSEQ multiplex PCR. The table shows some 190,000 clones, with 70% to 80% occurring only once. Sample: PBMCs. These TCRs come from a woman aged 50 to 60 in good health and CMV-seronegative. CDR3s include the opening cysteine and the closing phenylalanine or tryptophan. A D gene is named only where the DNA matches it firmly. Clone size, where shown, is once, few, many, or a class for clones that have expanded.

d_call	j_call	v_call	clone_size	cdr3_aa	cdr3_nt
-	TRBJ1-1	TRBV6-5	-	CASSRTSNTEAFF	TGTGCCAGCAGTCGAACATCGAACACTGAAGCTTTCTTT
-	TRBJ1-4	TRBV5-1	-	CASSLAATNEKLFF	TGCGCCAGCAGCCTCGCGGCAACTAATGAAAAACTGTTTTTT
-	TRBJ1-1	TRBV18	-	CASSLDRNTEAFF	TGTGCCAGCTCACTCGACAGGAACACTGAAGCTTTCTTT
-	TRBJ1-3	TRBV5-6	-	CASSPGGVASGNTIYF	TGTGCCAGCAGCCCGGGGGGGGTCGCCTCTGGAAACACCATATATTTT
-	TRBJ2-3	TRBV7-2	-	CASSLSTDTQYF	TGTGCCAGCAGCCTCTCCACAGATACGCAGTATTTT
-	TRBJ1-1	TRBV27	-	CASIGSFRGGGTEAFF	TGTGCCAGCATCGGGAGTTTTAGGGGCGGGGGCACTGAAGCTTTCTTT
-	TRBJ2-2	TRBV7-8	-	CASLERRVITGELFF	TGTGCCAGCCTTGAACGGAGGGTTATCACCGGGGAGCTGTTTTTT
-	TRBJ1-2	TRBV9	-	CASSRAGVNYGYTF	TGTGCCAGCAGTCGAGCAGGGGTGAACTATGGCTACACCTTC
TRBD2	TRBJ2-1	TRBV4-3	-	CASSLGTSGSRDEQFF	TGCGCCAGCAGCCTGGGAACTAGCGGGAGCAGGGATGAGCAGTTCTTC
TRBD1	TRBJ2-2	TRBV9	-	CASSGRQGVVSGELFF	TGTGCCAGCAGCGGCCGACAGGGGGTGGTGAGCGGGGAGCTGTTTTTT
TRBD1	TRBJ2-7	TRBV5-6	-	CASSPTGVSSYEQYF	TGTGCCAGCAGCCCCACAGGGGTGAGCTCCTACGAGCAGTACTTC
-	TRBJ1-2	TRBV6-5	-	CASSYEEGYGYTF	TGTGCCAGCAGTTACGAGGAAGGCTATGGCTACACCTTC
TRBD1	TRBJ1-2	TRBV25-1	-	CASSLGTGSYYGYTF	TGTGCCAGCAGTTTGGGGACAGGGTCTTACTATGGCTACACCTTC
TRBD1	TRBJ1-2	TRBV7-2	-	CASSLQGHYGYTF	TGTGCCAGCAGCCTACAGGGGCACTATGGCTACACCTTC
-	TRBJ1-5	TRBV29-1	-	CSVGLSGNQPQHF	TGCAGCGTTGGCCTCTCGGGGAATCAGCCCCAGCATTTT
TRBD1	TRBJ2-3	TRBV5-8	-	CASSLSRTGFTDTQYF	TGTGCCAGCAGCTTGTCCCGGACAGGGTTCACAGATACGCAGTATTTT
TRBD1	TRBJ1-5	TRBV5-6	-	CASSSHPDRGGKPQHF	TGTGCCAGCAGCTCGCACCCCGACAGGGGCGGCAAGCCCCAGCATTTT
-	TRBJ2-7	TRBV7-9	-	CASSFDRTLSYEQYF	TGTGCCAGCAGCTTCGACAGGACTCTTTCCTACGAGCAGTACTTC
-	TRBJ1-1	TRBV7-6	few	CASSLGIVLNTEAFF	TGTGCCAGCAGCTTAGGTATAGTCCTGAACACTGAAGCTTTCTTT
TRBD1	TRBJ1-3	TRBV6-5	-	CASSLTGAPTGNTIYF	TGTGCCAGCAGTTTAACAGGGGCCCCGACTGGAAACACCATATATTTT
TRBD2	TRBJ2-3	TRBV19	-	CASSMGTSGGQLTDTQYF	TGTGCCAGTAGTATGGGGACTAGCGGGGGCCAACTCACAGATACGCAGTATTTT
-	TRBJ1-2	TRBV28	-	CASSFLQGGYTF	TGTGCCAGCAGTTTTCTTCAGGGTGGCTACACCTTC
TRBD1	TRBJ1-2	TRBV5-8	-	CASSYQQGAYGYTF	TGTGCCAGCAGCTACCAACAGGGGGCCTATGGCTACACCTTC
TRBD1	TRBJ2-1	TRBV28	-	CASSLDRGSYNEQFF	TGTGCCAGCAGTTTGGACAGGGGGTCCTACAATGAGCAGTTCTTC
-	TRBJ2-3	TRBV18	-	CASSLTAYTDTQYF	TGTGCCAGCTCACTGACAGCCTACACAGATACGCAGTATTTT
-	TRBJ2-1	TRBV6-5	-	CASSSSGYRKNEQFF	TGTGCCAGCAGCTCGAGCGGATACCGGAAAAATGAGCAGTTCTTC
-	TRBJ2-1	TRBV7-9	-	CSSSFSVGGSYNEQFF	TGTTCCAGCAGCTTTAGCGTGGGGGGCTCCTACAATGAGCAGTTCTTC
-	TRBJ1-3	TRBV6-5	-	CASSYLPLSGNTIYF	TGTGCCAGCAGTTACCTACCCCTCTCTGGAAACACCATATATTTT
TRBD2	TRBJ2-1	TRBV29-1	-	CSVVGGRRNEQFF	TGCAGCGTTGTTGGCGGGAGAAGGAATGAGCAGTTCTTC
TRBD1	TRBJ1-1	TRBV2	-	CASSVRQGDTEAFF	TGTGCCAGCAGTGTCCGACAGGGAGACACTGAAGCTTTCTTT
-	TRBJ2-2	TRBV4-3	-	CASKDSANTGELFF	TGCGCCAGCAAAGACAGCGCGAACACCGGGGAGCTGTTTTTT
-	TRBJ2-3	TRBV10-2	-	CASSAGMADTQYF	TGCGCCAGCAGTGCGGGGATGGCAGATACGCAGTATTTT
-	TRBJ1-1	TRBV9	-	CASSPLSGTLNTEAFF	TGTGCCAGCAGCCCGTTGTCCGGGACTCTGAACACTGAAGCTTTCTTT
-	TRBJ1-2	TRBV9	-	CASSVDIRVGNYGYTF	TGTGCCAGCAGCGTAGACATCAGGGTCGGTAACTATGGCTACACCTTC
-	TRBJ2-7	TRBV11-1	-	CASSLSGRIYEQYF	TGTGCCAGCAGCTTAAGTGGCAGAATCTACGAGCAGTACTTC
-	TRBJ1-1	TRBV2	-	CASSEGLAGVAEAFF	TGTGCCAGCAGTGAGGGCCTGGCAGGGGTGGCTGAAGCTTTCTTT
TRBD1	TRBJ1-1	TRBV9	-	CASSVMGQGNTEAFF	TGTGCCAGCAGCGTGATGGGACAGGGGAACACTGAAGCTTTCTTT
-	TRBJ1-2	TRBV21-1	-	CASSRPMGHRMRGYTF	TGTGCCAGCAGCAGACCTATGGGACATAGAATGAGGGGCTACACCTTC
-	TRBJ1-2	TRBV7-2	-	CASSSPWTAYGYTF	TGTGCCAGCAGCTCCCCCTGGACAGCCTATGGCTACACCTTC
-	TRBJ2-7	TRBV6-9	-	CASSYYGTRSSYEQYF	TGTGCCAGCAGTTATTACGGGACAAGATCCTCCTACGAGCAGTACTTC
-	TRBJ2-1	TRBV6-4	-	CASSDSPGAFNEQFF	TGTGCCAGCAGTGACTCCCCCGGAGCTTTCAATGAGCAGTTCTTC
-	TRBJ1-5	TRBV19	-	CASSIGGGTEKPQHF	TGTGCCAGTAGTATAGGGGGGGGCACGGAGAAGCCCCAGCATTTT
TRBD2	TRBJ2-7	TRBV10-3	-	CAISDHYLAGSYEQYF	TGTGCCATCAGTGACCACTACCTAGCGGGGTCCTACGAGCAGTACTTC
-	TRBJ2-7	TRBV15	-	CATSRGDARGEQYF	TGTGCCACCAGCAGAGGTGACGCTAGGGGCGAGCAGTACTTC
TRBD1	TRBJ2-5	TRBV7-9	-	CASSLEGRGTETQYF	TGTGCCAGCAGCTTAGAGGGCAGGGGGACAGAGACCCAGTACTTC